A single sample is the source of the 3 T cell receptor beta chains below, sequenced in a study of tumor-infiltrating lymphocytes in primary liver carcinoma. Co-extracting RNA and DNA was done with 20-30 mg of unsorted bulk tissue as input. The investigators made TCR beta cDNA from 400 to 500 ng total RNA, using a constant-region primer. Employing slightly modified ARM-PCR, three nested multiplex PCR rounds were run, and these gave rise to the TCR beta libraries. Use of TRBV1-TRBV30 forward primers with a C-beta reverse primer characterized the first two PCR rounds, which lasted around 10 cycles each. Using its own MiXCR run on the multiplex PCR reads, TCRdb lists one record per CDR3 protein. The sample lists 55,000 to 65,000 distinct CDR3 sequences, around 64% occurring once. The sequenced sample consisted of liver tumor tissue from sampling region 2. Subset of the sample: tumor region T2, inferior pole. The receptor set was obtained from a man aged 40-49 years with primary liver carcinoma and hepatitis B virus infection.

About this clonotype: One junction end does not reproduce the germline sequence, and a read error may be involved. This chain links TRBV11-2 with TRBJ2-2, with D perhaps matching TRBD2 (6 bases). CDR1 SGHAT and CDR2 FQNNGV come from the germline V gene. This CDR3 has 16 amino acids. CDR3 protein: CASSLALGGEHRGAVF. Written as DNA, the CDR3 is TGTGCCAGCAGCTTAGCATTAGGAGGGGAGCACCGGGGAGCTGTTTTT.

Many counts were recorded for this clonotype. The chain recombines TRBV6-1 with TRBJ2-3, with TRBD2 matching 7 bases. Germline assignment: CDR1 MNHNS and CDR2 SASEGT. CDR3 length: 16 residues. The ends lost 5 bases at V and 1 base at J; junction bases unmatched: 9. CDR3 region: CASSPRASGRTDTQYF. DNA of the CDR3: TGTGCCAGCAGTCCGAGGGCTAGCGGTCGCACAGATACGCAGTATTTT.

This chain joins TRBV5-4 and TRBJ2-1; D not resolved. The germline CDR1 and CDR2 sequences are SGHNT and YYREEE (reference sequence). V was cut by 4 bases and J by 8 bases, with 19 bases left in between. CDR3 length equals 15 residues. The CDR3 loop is CASSPTGLGYDEQFF. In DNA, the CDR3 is TGTGCCAGCAGCCCCACCGGGCTCGGGTACGATGAGCAGTTCTTC.